Sequencing of this T cell receptor beta chain was carried out in a study of vaccination and CD4 T cells after COVID-19. The CDR3 is 16 residues long. Germline V gene sequence: CDR1 SGHDN, CDR2 FVKESK. Trimming took 2 bases from V and 0 from J, leaving 13 bases between them. An Oncomine TCR Beta short-read assay was used to sequence the DNA from cultured CD4+ T cells. TCRdb analysed the PCR reads with MiXCR anew, one entry per CDR3 protein. The sample lists 9,500 to 13,000 distinct CDR3 sequences, about 60% occurring once. Treatment denoted: approximately nine-day PBMC culture with coronavirus spike peptide pools or control peptides (ViraFEST assay). Concerning this clonotype: Its antigen remains unidentified.

Source material: CD4+ T cells from blood, cultured in vitro. The chain combines TRBV14 with TRBJ1-1; the D gene is possibly TRBD1 (6 bases). The clonotype was recovered from a human donor who had recovered from COVID-19. In DNA form, the CDR3 reads TGTGCCAGCAGCCAACGAGGGGGACAAGTGAACACTGAAGCTTTCTTT. Its protein product is CASSQRGGQVNTEAFF.